These 21 T cell receptor beta chains were all obtained from the same sample, sequenced in a study of response to subunit inactivated influenza vaccine. TCRdb reprocessed the RT-PCR reads via MiXCR and lists one record per CDR3 protein. Altogether over 650,000 distinct CDR3 sequences are present, 18% being singletons, with the ten largest covering 9.5% to 13%. The material sequenced was PBMCs from blood, taken around 5 days after vaccination. These receptors came from a man aged 45 to 65 who received an inactivated influenza vaccine.

This clonotype was observed a handful of times. The chain is built from TRBV28 and TRBJ2-7, with a tentative D call TRBD1 (6 bases). The ends were cut back, 4 bases at V and 0 bases at J, with 16 bases in the middle. The length of the CDR3 is 16 residues. Germline V gene sequence: CDR1 MDHEN, CDR2 SYDVKM. As DNA, the CDR3 is TGTGCCAGCAGTTCCCCTAGGACAGTTTACTCCTACGAGCAGTACTTC. This translates into CASSSPRTVYSYEQYF.

The chain joins TRBV20-1 to TRBJ1-3, with D perhaps TRBD1 (5 bases). Germline CDR1 and CDR2: DFQATT and SNEGSKA (reference sequence). There are 16 residues in the CDR3. V lost 3 bases and J lost 4, with 19 bases in between. This chain's CDR3 is CSARVPGVALGNTIYF. In nucleotides, the CDR3 is TGCAGTGCTAGGGTCCCGGGGGTTGCGCTCGGAAACACCATATATTTT.

The rearrangement uses TRBV10-3 and TRBJ2-7; TRBD2 matches at 12 bases. Losses at the gene ends were 10 bases for V and 3 bases for J; bases not matched to a gene: 7. Germline V CDR1 and CDR2: ENHRY, SYGVKD. The CDR3 spans 14 residues. CDR3 sequence reads: CATTRLAGDYEQYF. The CDR3 DNA is TGTGCCACCACCCGACTAGCGGGAGACTACGAGCAGTACTTC.

The count of this clonotype is one. The chain has TRBV7-2 and TRBJ2-2; D is ambiguous. Trimming stripped 1 base from V and 1 base from J, with 10 bases between. There are 16 residues in the CDR3. Germline V gene lookup returns CDR1 SGHTA and CDR2 FQGNSA. CDR3 DNA sequence: TGTGCCAGCAGCTTAGGAACGCGACTGAACACCGGGGAGCTGTTTTTT. Translating it yields CASSLGTRLNTGELFF. Full variable domain (remainder filled in from reference TRBV7-2 and TRBJ2-2): GAGVSQSPSNKVTEKGKDVELRCDPISGHTALYWYRQSLGQGLEFLIYFQGNSAPDKSGLPSDRFSAERTGGSVSTLTIQRTQQEDSAVYLCASSLGTRLNTGELFFGEGSRLTVL.

The chain has TRBV7-7 and TRBJ2-5; D remains unclear. Germline assignment: CDR1 SSHAT and CDR2 FNYEAQ (reference sequence). Trimming pared 2 bases from V and 4 bases from J, leaving 11 bases between. The CDR3 is made up of 14 amino acids. In DNA, the CDR3 is TGTGCCAGCAGCTTATTACGCTTCCGAGAGACCCAGTACTTC. Translated, it gives CASSLLRFRETQYF.

V is TRBV5-1 and J is TRBJ2-3; D call uncertain. CDR1 and CDR2 (germline): SGHRS, YFSETQ. This CDR3 spans 12 amino acids. The V end lost 2 bases, the J end lost 6 bases, and 7 bases lay between the germline ends. The CDR3 protein is CASSLTWDTQYF. The CDR3 DNA reads TGCGCCAGCAGCTTAACCTGGGATACGCAGTATTTT.

J is TRBJ2-7 and V is TRBV27, with D possibly TRBD2 on 6 matching bases. V dropped 8 bases and J dropped 6 bases, with 11 bases sitting between them. The CDR3 has 11 residues. CDR1 is MNHEY, CDR2 SMNVEV, per germline (reference sequence). CDR3 loop: CASGGVFEQYF. CDR3 in DNA: TGTGCCAGCGGCGGGGTTTTCGAGCAGTACTTC.

This clonotype was found many times. The rearrangement uses TRBV29-1 and TRBJ2-7, with 7 nucleotides matching TRBD1. The CDR3 covers 14 residues. Germline trimming cut 1 base from V and 5 bases from J; bases unmatched to any gene: 8. The germline V gene encodes CDR1 SQVTM and CDR2 ANQGSEA. CDR3 sequence reads: CSVEGQGRLNEQYF. CDR3 nucleotides: TGCAGCGTTGAAGGACAGGGTCGTTTGAACGAGCAGTACTTC.

V usage is TRBV7-9 and J usage is TRBJ2-1; D remains unclear. CDR3 size: 12 residues. CDR1 and CDR2 (germline): SEHNR, FQNEAQ (reference sequence). The germline V and J ends were trimmed by 5 bases and 8 bases, with 10 bases remaining between them. CDR3 protein: CASSPRVDEQFF. CDR3 sequence (DNA): TGTGCCAGCAGCCCTCGCGTCGATGAGCAGTTCTTC.

The rearrangement links TRBV25-1 to TRBJ2-5, with 7 bases lining up with TRBD1. The CDR3 spans 15 residues. V gave up 5 bases and J gave up 5 bases; unmatched junction bases: 11. Germline lookup yields CDR1 MGHDK and CDR2 SYGVNS. In DNA, the CDR3 is TGTGCCAGCAGTAGACAGGGAAGTCGTATGGAGACCCAGTACTTC. Encoded protein: CASSRQGSRMETQYF.

The chain combines TRBV24-1 with TRBJ2-7, with D perhaps TRBD1 (6 bases). V lost 3 bases and J 5 bases, leaving 16 bases between the germline ends. Germline lookup yields CDR1 KGHDR and CDR2 SFDVKD. This CDR3 comprises 15 residues. The chain's CDR3 is CATSDPGTPSDEQYF. The CDR3 DNA reads TGTGCCACCAGTGATCCCGGGACACCCAGCGACGAGCAGTACTTC.

The chain has TRBV9 and TRBJ2-1, with a possible D match to TRBD1 (6 bases). Between the trimmed V and J ends, which lost 3 bases and 4 bases, there was a span of 11 bases. This CDR3 contains 14 residues. Germline CDR1 reads SGDLS; CDR2 reads YYNGEE. The CDR3 region is CASSEVRGYNEQFF. The CDR3 region has the DNA TGTGCCAGCAGCGAGGTCAGGGGATACAATGAGCAGTTCTTC.

This clonotype showed up just a few times. The rearrangement links TRBV20-1 to TRBJ2-4; D unclear. This CDR3 comprises 15 residues. Trimming cost V 0 bases and J 2 bases, with 11 bases left between them. CDR1 is DFQATT and CDR2 is SNEGSKA in the germline V gene (reference sequence). The CDR3 reads CSARDLRQSKNIQYF. The CDR3 nucleotides are TGCAGTGCTAGAGATCTCAGGCAGTCCAAAAACATTCAGTACTTC.

This clonotype appeared a few times. The chain is built from TRBV20-1 and TRBJ2-6, with 12 positions matching TRBD2. Trimming cost V 0 bases and J 0 bases; bases outside gene matches: 3. The CDR3 is 18 amino acids. CDR1 and CDR2 from the germline V gene are DFQATT and SNEGSKA (reference sequence). The CDR3 sequence is CSARDLLAGGSGANVLTF. CDR3 in DNA: TGCAGTGCTAGAGATCTACTAGCGGGGGGCTCTGGGGCCAACGTCCTGACTTTC.

The V and J genes are TRBV12-3 or TRBV12-4 and TRBJ1-1; possibly TRBD1 for D (6 bases). The CDR3 length is 15 residues. Trimming stripped 8 bases from V and 2 bases from J, with 18 bases between. The chain's CDR3 is CASLWGGRGNTEAFF. The CDR3 DNA is TGTGCCAGCCTCTGGGGGGGGCGCGGAAACACTGAAGCTTTCTTT.

This chain connects TRBV7-9 to TRBJ2-2, with a possible D match to TRBD1 (5 bases). This CDR3 comprises 13 residues. Between the trimmed V and J ends, which lost 5 bases and 6 bases, there was a span of 10 bases. Germline loops: CDR1 SEHNR, CDR2 FQNEAQ (reference sequence). Written as DNA, the CDR3 is TGTGCCAGCAGCCCCACCAGGGCCGGGGAGCTGTTTTTT. It codes for CASSPTRAGELFF.

This clonotype was observed a handful of times. V and J are TRBV11-2 and TRBJ2-1, with TRBD2 matching 10 bases. V was pared by 4 bases and J by 6 bases, with 21 bases of the junction left unmatched. CDR1 is SGHAT, CDR2 FQNNGV, per germline. This CDR3 is built from 20 residues. CDR3 sequence (DNA): TGTGCCAGCAGCTCAAGAGGGCTAGCGGGAGAATTTAATAGTCGCAATGAGCAGTTCTTC. Its translation: CASSSRGLAGEFNSRNEQFF.

This clonotype has just a few counts. The CDR3 DNA reads as TGTGCCAGCAGTTTAAGGAGCTCTGGAAACACCATATATTTT. This codes for CASSLRSSGNTIYF. This chain connects TRBV12-3 or TRBV12-4 to TRBJ1-3; no clear D. V was clipped by 2 bases and J by 0 bases, with 5 bases between them. The CDR3 is 14 amino acids.

The V call is TRBV7-3, the J call TRBJ2-2; 10 bases fit TRBD1. This CDR3 region has 15 residues. V lost 5 bases and J lost 3; bases outside the gene matches: 3. The germline V gene encodes CDR1 SGHTA and CDR2 FQGTGA. The CDR3 region is CASSIDRGHTGELFF. CDR3 in DNA: TGTGCCAGCAGCATAGACAGGGGGCACACCGGGGAGCTGTTTTTT.

The chain is built from TRBV15 and TRBJ2-5, with TRBD1 matching over 7 bases. V lost 3 bases, J lost 13 bases, and 8 bases stayed unmatched. Germline V gene data show CDR1 as LNHNV and CDR2 as YYDKDF (reference sequence). CDR3 length: 12 residues. CDR3 amino acids: CATSRRTGPRYF. The CDR3 nucleotides read TGTGCCACCAGCAGGCGGACAGGTCCGCGGTACTTC. Supplemented by reference TRBV15 and TRBJ2-5, the full variable domain reads DAMVIQNPRYQVTQFGKPVTLSCSQTLNHNVMYWYQQKSSQAPKLLFHYYDKDFNNEADTPDNFQSRRPNTSFCFLDIRSPGLGDTAMYLCATSRRTGPRYFGPGTRLLVL.

This clonotype was detected only a few times. The genes are TRBV7-2 and TRBJ2-2; D gene uncertain. The V end was cut by 1 base, the J end by 4 bases, with 16 bases between. CDR1 is SGHTA, CDR2 FQGNSA, per germline. This CDR3 has 17 amino acids. This CDR3 reads CASSLGLIDWSTGELFF. In DNA form, the CDR3 reads TGTGCCAGCAGCTTAGGGTTGATCGACTGGTCCACCGGGGAGCTGTTTTTT.